The 13 T cell receptor beta chains below come from one sample, sequenced in a study of T cell repertoires in cytomegalovirus infection. No antigens are known for them. TCRdb analysed the reads with MiXCR anew, one entry per CDR3 protein. The data contain some 920,000 distinct CDR3 sequences, about a third of them singletons. This sample comprised cultured CD8+ T cells from PBMCs, obtained from culture after CMV antigen stimulation. The receptors stem from a human donor in good health (CMV status not recorded). Some clones in this sample may be carry-over from other donors' samples.

The chain has TRBV15 and TRBJ2-5; 9 bases fit TRBD1. The CDR3 extends over 15 amino acids. J lost 4 bases, V lost 2 bases, and 5 bases had no gene match. CDR1 is LNHNV, CDR2 YYDKDF, per germline (reference sequence). In nucleotides, the CDR3 is TGTGCCACCAGCAGATCGGGACAGGGAGGAGAGACCCAGTACTTC. Translating gives CATSRSGQGGETQYF.

This clonotype has more than one count but fewer than ten. The chain links TRBV6-6 to TRBJ2-3; weak D call: TRBD2 (7 bases). CDR1 and CDR2 from the germline V gene are MNHNY and SVGAGI (reference sequence). V gave up 7 bases and J gave up 6 bases, with 23 bases separating them. The CDR3 has 16 amino acids. CDR3 region: CASTFTWRGPNDTQYF. The CDR3 coding sequence is TGTGCCAGCACCTTTACGTGGCGGGGGCCCAATGATACGCAGTATTTT.

The V gene is TRBV5-6, the J gene TRBJ2-1; no reliable D call. CDR3 length: 13 residues. Germline V gene lookup returns CDR1 SGHDT and CDR2 YYEEEE. Trimming shortened V by 4 bases and J by 6 bases, and 11 bases separated the two germline ends. CDR3 loop: CASSTDWSNEQFF. The CDR3, as DNA: TGTGCCAGCAGCACCGACTGGTCCAATGAGCAGTTCTTC.

In regard to this clonotype: A much larger clone differs by one base, so this may be a read error. V usage is TRBV11-2 and J usage is TRBJ1-5; D not resolved. Germline V gene sequence: CDR1 SGHAT, CDR2 FQNNGV. CDR3 length: 20 amino acids. CDR3 protein: CAGSLRLEKIIPNSNQPQHF. The CDR3 DNA follows: TGTGCCGGCAGCTTACGTCTGGAGAAGATTATACCGAATAGCAATCAGCCCCAGCATTTT.

V is TRBV9 and J is TRBJ2-5; D is undetermined. The V end was cut by 4 bases, the J end by 5 bases, with 18 bases between. Germline-derived CDR1 and CDR2 are SGDLS and YYNGEE. This CDR3 is 15 amino acids long. CDR3 amino acids: CASSPDGVSWETQYF. Here the CDR3 DNA reads TGTGCCAGCAGCCCAGATGGGGTCTCGTGGGAGACCCAGTACTTC.

In this sample, this clonotype turned up many times. The chain joins TRBV7-2 to TRBJ1-1; D perhaps matches TRBD1 (5 bases). V lost 1 base to trimming and J lost 6 bases, with 12 bases between them. The germline gives CDR1 SGHTA, CDR2 FQGNSA. This CDR3 region has 14 residues. In nucleotides, the CDR3 is TGTGCCAGCAGCTTAGGTCCGGAGGGGCCTGAAGCTTTCTTT. It is translated as CASSLGPEGPEAFF.

This clonotype was counted at least ten times. This rearrangement joins TRBV7-2 to TRBJ2-6; D ambiguous. Germline values: CDR1 SGHTA, CDR2 FQGNSA. With 5 bases removed from V and 0 bases from J, the gap between germline ends came to 17 bases. The length of the CDR3 is 18 residues. CDR3 DNA: TGTGCCAGCAGCATAGTAGGAATCCCCTCCTCTGGGGCCAACGTCCTGACTTTC. This codes for CASSIVGIPSSGANVLTF.

The V gene is TRBV6-5, the J gene TRBJ1-6; 7 nucleotides agree with TRBD1. V shed 6 bases, J shed 0 bases, and the junction held 5 bases outside the gene matches. There are 16 residues in the CDR3. Per germline, CDR1 MNHEY and CDR2 SVGAGI. CDR3 sequence reads: CASREDRSSYNSPLHF. The CDR3, as DNA: TGTGCCAGCAGGGAGGACAGGAGCTCCTATAATTCACCCCTCCACTTT.

The chain links TRBV6-1 to TRBJ2-7, with a tentative D call TRBD1 (6 bases). V lost 0 bases to trimming and J lost 1 base, with 10 bases between them. Germline V lookup: CDR1 MNHNS, CDR2 SASEGT. The length of the CDR3 is 15 residues. CDR3 nucleotides: TGTGCCAGCAGTGAAGCTACAGGGTGGTCCTACGAGCAGTACGTC. Translating gives CASSEATGWSYEQYV.

The V gene is TRBV6-2 or TRBV6-3, the J gene TRBJ1-5; D perhaps matches TRBD1 (5 bases). Germline V gives CDR1 MNHEY, CDR2 SVGEGT. The germline V and J ends were trimmed by 7 bases and 3 bases, with 13 bases remaining between them. The CDR3 has 14 residues. CDR3 nucleotide sequence: TGTGCCAGCACCCGGGGGTGGCCCAATCAGCCCCAGCATTTT. This translates into CASTRGWPNQPQHF.

This clonotype was picked up a small number of times. V gene TRBV14 combines with J gene TRBJ2-1; perhaps TRBD1 as D (5 bases). Trimming removed 1 base at V and 4 bases at J, with 17 bases between. Germline values: CDR1 SGHDN, CDR2 FVKESK. The CDR3 sequence is 17 residues long. CDR3 DNA: TGTGCCAGCAGCCAAGCTGTCGGCAGGGAATTATACAATGAGCAGTTCTTC. Its protein product is CASSQAVGRELYNEQFF.

The chain recombines TRBV20-1 with TRBJ1-6, with D unresolved. V lost 0 bases to trimming and J lost 9 bases, with 18 bases between them. CDR1 and CDR2 from the germline V gene are DFQATT and SNEGSKA (reference sequence). This CDR3 is built from 16 residues. The CDR3 is CSARESSRHLISPLHF. The CDR3 DNA follows: TGCAGTGCTAGAGAGTCATCGAGACACCTAATTTCACCCCTCCACTTT.

This clonotype was seen a few times. The chain is built from TRBV6-2 or TRBV6-3 and TRBJ2-2; no reliable D call. V was clipped by 2 bases and J by 4 bases, with 8 bases between them. The CDR3 is 14 amino acids. CDR1 and CDR2 (germline): MNHEY, SVGEGT. This chain's CDR3 is CASSYLTVTGELFF. The CDR3 DNA sequence: TGTGCCAGCAGTTACCTGACGGTCACCGGGGAGCTGTTTTTT.